This T cell receptor (beta chain) was recorded in a study of cytomegalovirus exposure and HLA in healthy donors. PCR was performed using 60 Vbeta and 13 Jbeta primers. Sequencing was performed with immunoSEQ multiplex PCR; in TCRdb, only in-frame clones are kept and a portion is missing. The sample consists of some 160,000 clones, over 60% of them appearing once. CDR1 is MNHNY, CDR2 SVGAGI, per germline (reference sequence). The CDR3 spans 14 residues. V was shortened by 10 bases and J by 4 bases, with 18 bases between the two germline ends. In the case of this clone: Its specificity is unknown.

Findings of the study overall: Most TCR beta V segments were productive about 90% or about 30% of the time in an earlier analysis. TRBV6-2, TRBV6-3 and other indistinguishable V segments were excluded. TCR beta V- and J-gene trimming, according to a later analysis, was linked to a missense DCLRE1C variant. Altogether, 160 or so TCR beta chains were recorded as cytomegalovirus-associated.

This clonotype was sampled from a man aged 40-49 years in good health and CMV-seronegative. Input material: PBMCs. This chain links TRBV6-6 with TRBJ2-3; tentatively, D is TRBD2 (7 bases). The chain's CDR3 is CATESGGKADTQYF. CDR3 in DNA: TGTGCCACCGAGTCGGGGGGCAAGGCAGATACGCAGTATTTT.